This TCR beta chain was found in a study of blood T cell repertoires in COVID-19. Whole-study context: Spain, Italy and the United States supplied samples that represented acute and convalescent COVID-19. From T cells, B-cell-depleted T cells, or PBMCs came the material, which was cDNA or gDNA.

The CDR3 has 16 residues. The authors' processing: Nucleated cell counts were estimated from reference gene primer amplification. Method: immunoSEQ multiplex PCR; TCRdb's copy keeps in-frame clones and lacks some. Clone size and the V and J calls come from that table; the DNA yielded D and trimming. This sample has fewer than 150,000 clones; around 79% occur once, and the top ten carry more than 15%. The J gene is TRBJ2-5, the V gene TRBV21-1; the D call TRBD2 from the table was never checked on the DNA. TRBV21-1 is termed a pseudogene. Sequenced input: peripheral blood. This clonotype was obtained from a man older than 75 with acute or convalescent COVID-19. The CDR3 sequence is CASSKVGLRAEETQYF. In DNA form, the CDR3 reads TGTGCCAGCAGCAAAGTGGGACTGCGGGCAGAAGAGACCCAGTACTTC.